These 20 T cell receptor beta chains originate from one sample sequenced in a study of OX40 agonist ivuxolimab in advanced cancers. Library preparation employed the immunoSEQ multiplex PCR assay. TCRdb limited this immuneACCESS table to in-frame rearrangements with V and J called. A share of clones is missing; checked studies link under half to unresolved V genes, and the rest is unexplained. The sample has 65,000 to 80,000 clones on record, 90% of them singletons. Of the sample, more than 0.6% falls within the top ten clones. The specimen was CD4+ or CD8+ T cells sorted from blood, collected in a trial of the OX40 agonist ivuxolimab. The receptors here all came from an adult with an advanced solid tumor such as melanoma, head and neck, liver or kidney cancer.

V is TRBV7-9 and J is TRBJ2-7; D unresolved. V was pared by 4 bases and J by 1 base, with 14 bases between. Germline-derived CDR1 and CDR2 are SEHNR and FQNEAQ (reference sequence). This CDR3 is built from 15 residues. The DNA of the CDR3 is TGTGCCAGCAGCTGGTCAGGTGCCGGTTCCTACGAGCAGTACTTC. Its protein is CASSWSGAGSYEQYF.

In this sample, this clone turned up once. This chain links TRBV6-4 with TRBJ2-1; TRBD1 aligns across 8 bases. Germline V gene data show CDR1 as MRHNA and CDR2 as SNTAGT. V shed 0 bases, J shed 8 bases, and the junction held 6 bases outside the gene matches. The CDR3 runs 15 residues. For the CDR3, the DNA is TGTGCCAGCAGTGACTCACCCAGGGGGCAGGATGAGCAGTTCTTC. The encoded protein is CASSDSPRGQDEQFF.

The CDR3 here is CASTGDVSYEQYF. In nucleotides, the CDR3 is TGTGCCAGCACAGGGGACGTCTCCTACGAGCAGTACTTC. V and J are TRBV2 and TRBJ2-7; D possibly corresponds to TRBD1 (6 bases). The V end was cut by 7 bases, the J end by 0 bases, with 10 bases between. The CDR3 is made up of 13 amino acids. Germline values: CDR1 SNHLY, CDR2 FYNNEI. Full variable domain (outside the CDR3, taken from reference TRBV2 and TRBJ2-7): EPEVTQTPSHQVTQMGQEVILRCVPISNHLYFYWYRQILGQKVEFLVSFYNNEISEKSEIFDDQFSVERPDGSNFTLKIRSTKLEDSAMYFCASTGDVSYEQYFGPGTRLTVT.

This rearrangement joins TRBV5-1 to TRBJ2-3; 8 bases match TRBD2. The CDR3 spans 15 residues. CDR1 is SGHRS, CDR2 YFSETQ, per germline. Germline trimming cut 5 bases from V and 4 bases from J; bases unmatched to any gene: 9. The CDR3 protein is CASRVSGAGADTQYF. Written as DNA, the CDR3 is TGCGCCAGCAGGGTTAGCGGGGCGGGTGCAGATACGCAGTATTTT.

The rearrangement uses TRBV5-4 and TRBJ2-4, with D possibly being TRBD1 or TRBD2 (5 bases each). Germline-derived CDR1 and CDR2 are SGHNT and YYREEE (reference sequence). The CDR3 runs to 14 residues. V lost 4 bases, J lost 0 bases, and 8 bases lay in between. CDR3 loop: CASSPGTAKNIQYF. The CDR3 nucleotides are TGTGCCAGCAGCCCCGGGACAGCCAAAAACATTCAGTACTTC.

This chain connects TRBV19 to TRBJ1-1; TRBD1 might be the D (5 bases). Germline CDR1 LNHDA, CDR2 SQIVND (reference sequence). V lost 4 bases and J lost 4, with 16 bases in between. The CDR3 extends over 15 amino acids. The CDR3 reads CASSTRGAWGTEAFF. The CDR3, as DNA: TGTGCCAGTAGTACCCGGGGCGCATGGGGCACTGAAGCTTTCTTT.

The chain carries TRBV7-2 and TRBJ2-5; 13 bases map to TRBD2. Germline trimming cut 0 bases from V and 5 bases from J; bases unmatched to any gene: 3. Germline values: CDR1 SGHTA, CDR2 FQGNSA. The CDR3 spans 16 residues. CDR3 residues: CASSLALLAGGETQYF. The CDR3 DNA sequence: TGTGCCAGCAGCTTAGCGCTACTAGCGGGAGGGGAGACCCAGTACTTC.

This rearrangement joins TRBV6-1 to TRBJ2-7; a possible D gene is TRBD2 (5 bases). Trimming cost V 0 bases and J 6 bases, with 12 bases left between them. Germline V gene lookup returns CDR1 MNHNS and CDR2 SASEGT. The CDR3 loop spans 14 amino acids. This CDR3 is CASSEAPGMGEQYF. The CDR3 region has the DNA TGTGCCAGCAGTGAAGCACCGGGAATGGGCGAGCAGTACTTC.

The CDR3 sequence is CASGNRQGHEQYF. CDR3 bases: TGTGCCAGCGGGAACCGACAGGGGCACGAGCAGTACTTC. The chain recombines TRBV6-5 with TRBJ2-7, with 8 bases that match TRBD1. Germline-derived CDR1 and CDR2 are MNHEY and SVGAGI. V lost 8 bases to trimming and J lost 5 bases; unmatched junction nucleotides: 8. The CDR3 is made up of 13 amino acids.

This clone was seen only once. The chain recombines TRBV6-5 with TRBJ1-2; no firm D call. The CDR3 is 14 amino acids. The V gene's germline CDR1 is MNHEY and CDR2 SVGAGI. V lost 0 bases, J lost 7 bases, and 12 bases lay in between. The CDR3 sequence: CASSYSRPTAGYTF. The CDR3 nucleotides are TGTGCCAGCAGTTACTCGAGGCCTACGGCTGGCTACACCTTC.

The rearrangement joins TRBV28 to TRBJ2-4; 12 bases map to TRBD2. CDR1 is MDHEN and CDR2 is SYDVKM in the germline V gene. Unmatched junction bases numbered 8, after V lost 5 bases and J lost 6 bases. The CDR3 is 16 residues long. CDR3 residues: CASSIIQLAGGNIQYF. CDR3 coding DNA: TGTGCCAGCAGTATAATTCAACTAGCGGGAGGAAACATTCAGTACTTC.

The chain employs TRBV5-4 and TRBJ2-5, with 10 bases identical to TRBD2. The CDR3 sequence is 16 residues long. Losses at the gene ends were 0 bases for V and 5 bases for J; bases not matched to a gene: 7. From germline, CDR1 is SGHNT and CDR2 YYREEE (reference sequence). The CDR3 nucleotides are TGTGCCAGCAGCTTGGAGGCTAGCGGGAGAAGGGAGACCCAGTACTTC. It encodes CASSLEASGRRETQYF.

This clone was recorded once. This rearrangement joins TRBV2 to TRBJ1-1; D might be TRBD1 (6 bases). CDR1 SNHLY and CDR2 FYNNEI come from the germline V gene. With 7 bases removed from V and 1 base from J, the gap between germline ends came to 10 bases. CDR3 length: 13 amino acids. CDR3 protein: CASMLDRNTEAFF. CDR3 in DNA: TGTGCCAGCATGCTGGACAGGAACACTGAAGCTTTCTTT. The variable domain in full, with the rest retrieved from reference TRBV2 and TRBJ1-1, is EPEVTQTPSHQVTQMGQEVILRCVPISNHLYFYWYRQILGQKVEFLVSFYNNEISEKSEIFDDQFSVERPDGSNFTLKIRSTKLEDSAMYFCASMLDRNTEAFFGQGTRLTVV.

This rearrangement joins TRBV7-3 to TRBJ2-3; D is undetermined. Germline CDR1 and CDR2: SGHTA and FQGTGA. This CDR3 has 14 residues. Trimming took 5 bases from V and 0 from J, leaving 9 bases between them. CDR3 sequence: CASSPRLSTDTQYF. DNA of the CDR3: TGTGCCAGCAGCCCGCGGTTGAGCACAGATACGCAGTATTTT.

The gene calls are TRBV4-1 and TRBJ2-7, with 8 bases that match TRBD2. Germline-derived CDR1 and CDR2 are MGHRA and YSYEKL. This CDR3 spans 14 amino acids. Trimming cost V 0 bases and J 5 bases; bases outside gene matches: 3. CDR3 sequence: CASSQDSRGDEQYF. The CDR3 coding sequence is TGCGCCAGCAGCCAAGATTCGCGGGGGGACGAGCAGTACTTC.

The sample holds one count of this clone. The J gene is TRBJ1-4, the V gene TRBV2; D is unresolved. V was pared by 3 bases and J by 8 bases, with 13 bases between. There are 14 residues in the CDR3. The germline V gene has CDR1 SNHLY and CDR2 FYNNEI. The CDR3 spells CASSDRALGEKLFF. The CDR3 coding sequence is TGTGCCAGCAGTGATCGGGCCCTAGGGGAAAAACTGTTTTTT.

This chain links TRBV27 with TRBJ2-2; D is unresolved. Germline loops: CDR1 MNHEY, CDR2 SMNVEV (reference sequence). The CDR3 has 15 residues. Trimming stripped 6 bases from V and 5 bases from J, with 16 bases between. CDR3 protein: CASRRGGSRTGELFF. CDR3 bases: TGTGCCAGCAGACGAGGCGGTTCACGGACCGGGGAGCTGTTTTTT.

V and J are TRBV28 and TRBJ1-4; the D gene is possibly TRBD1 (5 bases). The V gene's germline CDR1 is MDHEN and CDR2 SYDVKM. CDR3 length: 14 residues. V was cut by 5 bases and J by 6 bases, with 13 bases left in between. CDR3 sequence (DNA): TGTGCCAGCAGTATGGGGGGGAACGATGAAAAACTGTTTTTT. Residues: CASSMGGNDEKLFF.

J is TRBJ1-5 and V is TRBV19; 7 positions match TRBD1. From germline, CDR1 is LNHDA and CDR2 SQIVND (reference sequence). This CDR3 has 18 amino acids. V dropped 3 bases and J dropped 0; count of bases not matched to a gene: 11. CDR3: CASSMGQRAGVSNQPQHF. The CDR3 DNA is TGTGCCAGTAGTATGGGACAGAGGGCCGGAGTTAGCAATCAGCCCCAGCATTTT. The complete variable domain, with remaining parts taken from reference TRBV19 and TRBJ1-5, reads DGGITQSPKYLFRKEGQNVTLSCEQNLNHDAMYWYRQDPGQGLRLIYYSQIVNDFQKGDIAEGYSVSREKKESFPLTVTSAQKNPTAFYLCASSMGQRAGVSNQPQHFGDGTRLSIL.

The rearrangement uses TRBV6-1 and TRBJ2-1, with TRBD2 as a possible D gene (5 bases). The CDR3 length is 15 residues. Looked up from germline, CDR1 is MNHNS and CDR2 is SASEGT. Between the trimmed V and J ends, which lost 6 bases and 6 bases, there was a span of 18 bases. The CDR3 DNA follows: TGTGCCAGCAGGGAGGTAGTATACCGAGCCAATGAGCAGTTCTTC. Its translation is CASREVVYRANEQFF.